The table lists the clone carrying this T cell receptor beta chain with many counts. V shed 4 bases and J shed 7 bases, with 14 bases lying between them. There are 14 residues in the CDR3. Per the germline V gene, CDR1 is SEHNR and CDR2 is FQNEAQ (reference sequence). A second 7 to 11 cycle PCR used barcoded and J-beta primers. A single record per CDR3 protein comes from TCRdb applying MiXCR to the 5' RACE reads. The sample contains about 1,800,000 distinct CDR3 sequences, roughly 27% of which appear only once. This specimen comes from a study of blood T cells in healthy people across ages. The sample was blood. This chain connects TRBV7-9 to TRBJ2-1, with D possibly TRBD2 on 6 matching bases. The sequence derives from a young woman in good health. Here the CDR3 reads CASSSLAVRNEQFF. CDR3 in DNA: TGTGCCAGCAGCTCGTTAGCGGTTAGGAATGAGCAGTTCTTC. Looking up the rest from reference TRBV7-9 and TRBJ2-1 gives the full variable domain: DTGVSQNPRHKITKRGQNVTFRCDPISEHNRLYWYRQTLGQGPEFLTYFQNEAQLEKSRLLSDRFSAERPKGSFSTLEIQRTEQGDSAMYLCASSSLAVRNEQFFGPGTRLTVL.